The clone carrying this T cell receptor (beta chain) was picked up one time. What it binds is not known. A read error may account for a junction end that differs from germline. The CDR3 has 14 amino acids. The germline gives CDR1 MNHNY, CDR2 SVGAGI (reference sequence). Researchers generated TCR beta cDNA from 500 to 600 ng of total RNA, relying on a constant-region primer. What produced the TCR beta libraries was three nested multiplex PCR rounds using slightly modified ARM-PCR. In the first two PCR rounds, TRBV1-TRBV30 forward primers were paired with a C-beta reverse primer, and each round lasted roughly 10 cycles. One entry per CDR3 protein, called by TCRdb with MiXCR from the multiplex PCR reads. Seen here are 85,000 to 100,000 distinct CDR3 sequences, around 68% observed once, and the top ten hold around 27%. This sample is part of a study of tumor-infiltrating lymphocytes in primary liver carcinoma. Study at large: Spanning 30 to 69 years of age, the patients were men and women. With diameters of roughly 4 to 10 cm, tumors were stage T1-T3 N0M0.

Bulk tissue was left unsorted, and RNA and DNA were co-extracted from about 19-30 mg of it. Study-level results: A significantly higher top-250-clone fraction was recorded for tumors than for blood (p = 0.039). Overlap between tumor regions exceeded overlap of tumor with adjacent tissue or blood.

J is TRBJ2-5 and V is TRBV6-6, with a weak D call TRBD1 (5 bases). The TCR comes from a man aged 40-49 years with primary liver carcinoma and hepatitis B virus infection. The sequenced sample consisted of tumor-adjacent normal liver tissue. CDR3 nucleotide sequence: TGTGCCATCAGTTATATCAGGGATACAGAGACCCAGTACTTC. This translates into CAISYIRDTETQYF.